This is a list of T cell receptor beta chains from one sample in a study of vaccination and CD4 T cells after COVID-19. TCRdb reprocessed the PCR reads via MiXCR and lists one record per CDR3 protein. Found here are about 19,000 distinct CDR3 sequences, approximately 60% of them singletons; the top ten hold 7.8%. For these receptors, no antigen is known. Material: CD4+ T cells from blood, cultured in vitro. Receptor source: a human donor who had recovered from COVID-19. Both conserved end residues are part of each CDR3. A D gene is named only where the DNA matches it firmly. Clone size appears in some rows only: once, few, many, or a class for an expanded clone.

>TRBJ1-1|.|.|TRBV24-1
CTTSPGAYTEAFF
TGTACCACCAGTCCAGGGGCCTACACTGAAGCTTTCTTT
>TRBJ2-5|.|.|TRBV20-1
CSATSGRQETQYF
TGCAGTGCAACCTCGGGGCGACAAGAGACCCAGTACTTC
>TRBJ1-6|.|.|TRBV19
CASSTGRIRRNSPLHF
TGTGCCAGTAGTACGGGCCGGATTCGGCGTAATTCACCCCTCCACTTT
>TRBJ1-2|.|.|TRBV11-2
CASSLLSANYGYTF
TGTGCCAGCAGCCTCCTTTCGGCAAACTATGGCTACACCTTC
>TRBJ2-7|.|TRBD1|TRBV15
CATSSAGQGPEQYF
TGTGCCACCAGCAGTGCGGGACAGGGTCCCGAGCAGTACTTC
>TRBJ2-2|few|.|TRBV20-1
CLVPRSNTGELFF
TGCTTGGTCCCCCGCTCGAACACCGGGGAGCTGTTTTTT
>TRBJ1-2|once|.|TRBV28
CASSPSRQLFVYGYTF
TGTGCCAGCAGTCCATCCCGACAGCTTTTCGTCTATGGCTACACCTTC
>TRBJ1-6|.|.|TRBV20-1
CSARDPTKGDNSPLHF
TGCAGTGCTAGAGATCCTACTAAGGGGGATAATTCACCCCTCCACTTT
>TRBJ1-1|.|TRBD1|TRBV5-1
CASSPGGGLGTEAFF
TGCGCCAGCAGCCCAGGGGGTGGGTTGGGCACTGAAGCTTTCTTT
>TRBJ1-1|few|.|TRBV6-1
CASSEGFRGGAFF
TGTGCCAGCAGTGAAGGTTTTCGAGGGGGGGCTTTCTTT
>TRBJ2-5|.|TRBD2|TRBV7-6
CASSSGLYKETQYF
TGTGCCAGCAGCTCGGGACTATATAAAGAGACCCAGTACTTC
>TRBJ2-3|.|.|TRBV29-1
CSVEQDTQYF
TGCAGCGTTGAACAGGATACGCAGTATTTT
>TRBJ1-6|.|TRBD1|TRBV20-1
CSARGQANSPLHF
TGCAGTGCTAGGGGACAGGCAAATTCACCCCTCCACTTT
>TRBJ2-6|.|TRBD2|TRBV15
CATSRTGGISGANVLTF
TGTGCCACCAGCAGAACCGGGGGGATCTCTGGGGCCAACGTCCTGACTTTC
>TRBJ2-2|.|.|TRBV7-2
CASSFSSTGELFF
TGTGCCAGCAGCTTCTCCTCCACCGGGGAGCTGTTTTTT
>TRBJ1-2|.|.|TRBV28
CASSHRQENGYTF
TGTGCCAGCAGCCACCGACAGGAAAATGGCTACACCTTC
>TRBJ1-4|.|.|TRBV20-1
CSARPSYGTANEKLFF
TGCAGTGCTAGACCGTCCTACGGGACTGCCAATGAAAAACTGTTTTTT
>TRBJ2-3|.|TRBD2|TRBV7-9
CASSLGAGGTDTQYF
TGTGCCAGCAGCTTAGGAGCGGGAGGCACAGATACGCAGTATTTT
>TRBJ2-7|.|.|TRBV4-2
CASSPGALRGEQYF
TGTGCCAGCAGTCCAGGGGCCTTGCGGGGCGAGCAGTACTTC
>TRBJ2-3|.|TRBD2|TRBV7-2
CASRDYSGRADTQYF
TGTGCCAGTCGAGATTATAGCGGGAGGGCAGATACGCAGTATTTT
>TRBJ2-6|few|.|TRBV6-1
CASRRGWEAGANVLTF
TGTGCCAGCAGAAGAGGTTGGGAGGCTGGGGCCAACGTCCTGACTTTC
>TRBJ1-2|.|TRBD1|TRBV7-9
CASSLDPRGGWNYGYTF
TGTGCCAGCAGCTTAGATCCCAGGGGGGGTTGGAACTATGGCTACACCTTC
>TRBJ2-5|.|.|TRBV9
CASSVKVGYQETQYF
TGTGCCAGCAGCGTAAAGGTTGGATACCAAGAGACCCAGTACTTC
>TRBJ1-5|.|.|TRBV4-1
CASSQDWGRGRNQPQHF
TGCGCCAGCAGCCAAGACTGGGGGCGGGGGCGGAATCAGCCCCAGCATTTT
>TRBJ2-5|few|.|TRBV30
CAWSVLKTQYF
TGTGCCTGGAGTGTATTGAAGACCCAGTACTTC
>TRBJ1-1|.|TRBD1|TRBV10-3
CAISELEGADAFF
TGTGCCATCAGTGAGTTAGAGGGGGCGGATGCTTTCTTT
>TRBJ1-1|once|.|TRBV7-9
CASGFYTEAFF
TGTGCCTCAGGGTTTTACACTGAAGCTTTCTTT
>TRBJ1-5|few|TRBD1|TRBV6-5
CASSSQGNQPQHF
TGTGCCAGCAGTTCACAGGGGAATCAGCCCCAGCATTTT
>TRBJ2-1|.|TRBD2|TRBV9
CASSPGLAKNNEQFF
TGTGCCAGCAGCCCTGGACTAGCGAAGAACAATGAGCAGTTCTTC
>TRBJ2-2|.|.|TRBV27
CASSFSRDRELFF
TGTGCCAGCAGTTTCAGCCGGGACAGGGAGCTGTTTTTT
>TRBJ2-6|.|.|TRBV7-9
CASSHTNFQLSSGANVLTF
TGTGCCAGCAGCCATACAAATTTCCAGTTAAGCTCTGGGGCCAACGTCCTGACTTTC
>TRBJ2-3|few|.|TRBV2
CANSGGSTDTQYF
TGTGCCAATAGCGGAGGGAGCACAGATACGCAGTATTTT
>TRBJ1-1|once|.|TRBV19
CASSTGVVNTEAFF
TGTGCCAGTAGTACTGGGGTGGTGAACACTGAAGCTTTCTTT
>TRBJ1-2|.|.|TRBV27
CASSPFRGGGYTF
TGTGCCAGCAGTCCTTTTAGGGGGGGTGGCTACACCTTC
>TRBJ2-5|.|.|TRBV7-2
CASSLTGEFVETQYF
TGTGCCAGCAGCTTAACGGGGGAATTTGTGGAGACCCAGTACTTC
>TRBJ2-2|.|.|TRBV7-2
CASSLVATGELFF
TGTGCCAGCAGCTTAGTGGCCACCGGGGAGCTGTTTTTT
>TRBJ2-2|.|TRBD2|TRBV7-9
CASSPGLGLDTGELFF
TGTGCCAGCAGCCCCGGACTAGGTTTGGACACCGGGGAGCTGTTTTTT
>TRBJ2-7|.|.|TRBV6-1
CASSVSGQSSYEQYF
TGTGCCAGCAGTGTTAGCGGCCAAAGCTCCTACGAGCAGTACTTC
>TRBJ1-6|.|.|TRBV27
CASSLWGGSPLHF
TGTGCCAGCAGTTTATGGGGGGGATCACCCCTCCACTTT
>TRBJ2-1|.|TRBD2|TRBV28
CASSVSGRDGFF
TGTGCCAGCAGTGTTAGCGGGAGGGACGGGTTCTTC
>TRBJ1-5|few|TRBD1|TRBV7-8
CASSPTGGSQPQHF
TGTGCCAGCAGCCCGACAGGGGGCAGTCAGCCCCAGCATTTT
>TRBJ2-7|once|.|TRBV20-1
CSARVTRREQYF
TGCAGTGCTAGAGTTACACGGAGGGAGCAGTACTTC
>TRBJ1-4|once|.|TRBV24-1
CATRGSTNEKLFF
TGTGCCACCAGGGGTTCGACTAATGAAAAACTGTTTTTT
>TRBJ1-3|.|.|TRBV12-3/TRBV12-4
CASTHTRFSGNTIYF
TGTGCCAGCACCCACACCCGGTTCTCTGGAAACACCATATATTTT
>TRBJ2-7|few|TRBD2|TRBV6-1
CASRLAGNYEQYF
TGTGCCAGCAGGCTAGCGGGTAACTACGAGCAGTACTTC
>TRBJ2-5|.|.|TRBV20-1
CSARVLAGAQYF
TGCAGTGCTAGAGTACTGGCCGGGGCCCAGTACTTC
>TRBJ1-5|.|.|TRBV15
CATSSYLGNQPQHF
TGTGCCACCAGCTCTTACCTAGGGAATCAGCCCCAGCATTTT
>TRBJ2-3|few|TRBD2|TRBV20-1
CSARARLAFGTDTQYF
TGCAGTGCTAGAGCTCGACTAGCCTTTGGCACAGATACGCAGTATTTT
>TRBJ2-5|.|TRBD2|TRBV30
CAWNRGVGETQYF
TGTGCCTGGAATCGGGGGGTTGGCGAGACCCAGTACTTC
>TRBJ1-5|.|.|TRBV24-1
CATSREWPQHF
TGTGCCACCAGTCGCGAATGGCCCCAGCATTTT
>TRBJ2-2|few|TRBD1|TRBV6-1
CASRPGPGQMNTGELFF
TGTGCCAGCAGACCTGGGCCGGGACAGATGAACACCGGGGAGCTGTTTTTT
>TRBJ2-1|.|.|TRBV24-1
CATSDPRRAQFF
TGTGCCACCAGTGATCCCCGTCGGGCGCAGTTCTTC
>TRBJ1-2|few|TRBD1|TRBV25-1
CASSEGQGQLYGYTF
TGTGCCAGCAGCGAGGGGCAGGGACAGCTCTATGGCTACACCTTC
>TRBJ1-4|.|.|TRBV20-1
CSARVHGRVSEKLFF
TGCAGTGCTAGGGTCCACGGCAGGGTTAGTGAAAAACTGTTTTTT
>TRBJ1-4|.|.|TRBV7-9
CASSTRTLYEKLFF
TGTGCCAGCAGCACAAGGACCCTGTACGAAAAACTGTTTTTT
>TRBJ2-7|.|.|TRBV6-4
CASSVRGTAYEQYF
TGTGCCAGCAGTGTCCGCGGGACTGCCTACGAGCAGTACTTC
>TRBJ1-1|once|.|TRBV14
CASRKWGGGDNTEAFF
TGTGCCAGCAGAAAGTGGGGTGGCGGGGATAACACTGAAGCTTTCTTT
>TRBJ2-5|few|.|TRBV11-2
CASSLEGETQYF
TGTGCCAGCAGCTTAGAGGGGGAGACCCAGTACTTC
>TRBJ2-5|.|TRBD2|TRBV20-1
CSARGGTSGGGETQYF
TGCAGTGCTAGAGGCGGGACTAGCGGGGGTGGGGAGACCCAGTACTTC
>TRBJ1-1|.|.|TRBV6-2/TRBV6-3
CASREQANTEAFF
TGTGCCAGCAGGGAGCAAGCAAACACTGAAGCTTTCTTT